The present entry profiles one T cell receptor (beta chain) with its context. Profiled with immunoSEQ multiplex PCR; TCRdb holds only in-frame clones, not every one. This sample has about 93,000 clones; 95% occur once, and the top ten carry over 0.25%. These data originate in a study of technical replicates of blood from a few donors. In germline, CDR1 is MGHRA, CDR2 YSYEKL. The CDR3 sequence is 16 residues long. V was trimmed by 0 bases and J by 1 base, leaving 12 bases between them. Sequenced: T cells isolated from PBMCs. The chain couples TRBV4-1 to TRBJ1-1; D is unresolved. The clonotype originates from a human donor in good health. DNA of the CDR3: TGCGCCAGCAGCCAAGAATCGGGTCGGAGGAACACTGAAGCTTTCTTT. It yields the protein CASSQESGRRNTEAFF.